These 32 T cell receptor beta chains share one sample of origin, sequenced in a study of CD8+CD57+ T cells in acquired aplastic anemia. CDR3 and TCR beta VDJ profiling relied on a genomic DNA template. TCRdb re-analysed the reads in MiXCR, keeping a single row per CDR3 protein. The repertoire holds around 500,000 distinct CDR3 sequences, with 25% to 40% as singletons. All sequencing subjects had displayed CD8+CD57+ cell expansion on flow cytometry. The sequenced sample was sorted CD4+, CD8+, or CD8+CD57+ T cells (not recorded which) from PBMCs. The origin of the receptors is a human donor with aplastic anemia.

CDR3 in DNA: TGTGCCAGCAGTTACTCGATACAGGGGTGTACCTTC. Residues: CASSYSIQGCTF. The V gene is TRBV19, the J gene TRBJ1-2; TRBD1 aligns across 7 bases. V was pared by 9 bases and J by 14 bases, with 15 bases of the junction left unmatched. Germline V gene data show CDR1 as LNHDA and CDR2 as SQIVND (reference sequence). CDR3 length: 12 amino acids.

This sequence joins TRBV10-3 and TRBJ1-2; 11 bases align to TRBD1. Trimming removed 2 bases from V and 6 bases from J; junction bases left unmatched: 5. Germline CDR1 reads ENHRY; CDR2 reads SYGVKD. The CDR3 is made up of 15 amino acids. The CDR3 is CAISEGTGGGDGYTF. CDR3 nucleotide sequence: TGTGCCATCAGTGAGGGGACAGGGGGGGGGGATGGCTACACCTTC.

This chain joins TRBV24-1 and TRBJ2-5, with 10 bases aligning to TRBD1. Germline CDR1 KGHDR, CDR2 SFDVKD. V was clipped by 9 bases and J by 2 bases; unmatched bases: 8. The CDR3 is made up of 15 amino acids. The CDR3 protein is CATGKDRGKQETQYF. The CDR3 DNA is TGTGCCACCGGTAAGGACAGGGGGAAACAAGAGACCCAGTACTTC.

This sequence joins TRBV11-2 and TRBJ2-1, with TRBD2 identical over 10 bases. This CDR3 spans 16 amino acids. The junction had 13 bases not matched to a gene; V was cut back by 5 bases and J by 9 bases. The germline V gene encodes CDR1 SGHAT and CDR2 FQNNGV. Here the CDR3 DNA reads TGTGCCAGCAGCCCTCCCCAAGCGGGGGGGCCGGGTGAGCAGTTCTTC. This translates into CASSPPQAGGPGEQFF.

This sequence joins TRBV2 and TRBJ2-7, with TRBD1 identical over 9 bases. V gave up 6 bases and J gave up 5 bases; unmatched junction bases: 14. The length of the CDR3 is 16 residues. Germline-derived CDR1 and CDR2 are SNHLY and FYNNEI. CDR3 residues: CASRFSPTGGVDEQYF. CDR3 nucleotides: TGTGCCAGCAGATTCTCCCCGACAGGGGGGGTGGACGAGCAGTACTTC.

As concerns this clonotype: Since the CDR3 does not end with the conserved phenylalanine or tryptophan, this likely comes from a read error. The chain couples TRBV19 to TRBJ2-2; 7 bases are a match to TRBD2. The CDR3 is made up of 14 amino acids. With V trimmed by 6 bases and J by 4 bases, 5 bases remained unmatched. Germline values: CDR1 LNHDA, CDR2 SQIVND (reference sequence). The CDR3 bases are TGTGCCAGTAGAGGACTAGTTAGCACCGGGGAGCTGTTTCTT. This gives the protein CASRGLVSTGELFL.

This clonotype showed up just once. The CDR3, as DNA: TGCGCCAGCAGTGAGTTCGCGGGTAGCACAGATACGCAGTATTTT. Protein sequence: CASSEFAGSTDTQYF. V usage is TRBV10-1 and J usage is TRBJ2-3; tentative D call: TRBD2 (5 bases). The CDR3 runs to 15 residues. Germline-derived CDR1 and CDR2 are WNHNN and SYGVQD (reference sequence). V lost 1 base, J lost 0 bases, and 8 bases lay in between.

The chain links TRBV12-3 or TRBV12-4 to TRBJ1-3, with 9 bases fitting TRBD1. This CDR3 contains 15 residues. The junction had 6 bases not matched to a gene; V was cut back by 6 bases and J by 3 bases. The CDR3 DNA reads as TGTGCCAGCAGCCTGGGACAGGGATATGGAAACACCATATATTTT. Its protein product is CASSLGQGYGNTIYF.

This clonotype was counted between two and nine times. This sequence joins TRBV19 and TRBJ1-1; D perhaps matches TRBD1 (5 bases). Germline CDR1 LNHDA, CDR2 SQIVND (reference sequence). The CDR3 contains 15 residues. V was trimmed by 7 bases and J by 6 bases, leaving 21 bases between them. The CDR3 loop reads CASTKGGAVGAEAFF. The CDR3 nucleotides are TGTGCCAGTACCAAGGGAGGGGCGGTGGGCGCTGAAGCTTTCTTT.

Remarks on this clonotype: One junction end disagrees with the germline gene, perhaps due to a read error. The V call is TRBV15, the J call TRBJ2-3; D is possibly TRBD2 (5 bases). Looked up from germline, CDR1 is LNHNV and CDR2 is YYDKDF (reference sequence). The CDR3 totals 17 residues. The chain's CDR3 is CATSRVRGKYSGDTQYF. CDR3 in DNA: TGTGCTACCAGCAGAGTCCGGGGTAAATATAGTGGAGATACGCAGTATTTT.

This clonotype has just a few counts. The chain links TRBV29-1 to TRBJ2-2; D uncertain. This CDR3 spans 14 amino acids. Trimming pared 5 bases from V and 5 bases from J, leaving 15 bases between. Germline V CDR1 and CDR2: SQVTM, ANQGSEA. The CDR3 DNA sequence: TGCAGCGTTTTAATAATGGACGGTACCGGGGAGCTGTTTTTT. This sequence encodes CSVLIMDGTGELFF.

This sequence joins TRBV28 and TRBJ2-1; a weak D match, TRBD1 (5 bases). The CDR3 runs to 14 residues. The V end was cut by 7 bases, the J end by 4 bases, with 14 bases between. The germline gives CDR1 MDHEN, CDR2 SYDVKM. The chain's CDR3 is CASNTGQLYNEQFF. The CDR3 DNA reads TGTGCCAGCAACACAGGCCAGTTATACAATGAGCAGTTCTTC.

The chain employs TRBV9 and TRBJ2-5, with D perhaps TRBD1 (5 bases). Germline V gene sequence: CDR1 SGDLS, CDR2 YYNGEE. The CDR3 runs to 14 residues. The germline V and J ends were trimmed by 2 bases and 3 bases, with 11 bases remaining between them. CDR3: CASSVRSGKETQYF. DNA for the CDR3: TGTGCCAGCAGCGTCAGGTCAGGGAAAGAGACCCAGTACTTC.

The table lists this clonotype with many counts. CDR3 DNA sequence: TGTGCCACCAGTGATTTGTATCCCGGGAGGGGGGACAATGAGCAGTTCTTC. This sequence encodes CATSDLYPGRGDNEQFF. The genes are TRBV24-1 and TRBJ2-1, with 8 bases that match TRBD2. This CDR3 has 17 residues. Germline V CDR1 and CDR2: KGHDR, SFDVKD. V shed 0 bases, J shed 5 bases, and the junction held 8 bases outside the gene matches.

This clonotype was observed many times. This chain joins TRBV10-3 and TRBJ2-2, with TRBD1 as a possible D gene (6 bases). The CDR3 consists of 16 residues. The ends were cut back, 11 bases at V and 0 bases at J, with 19 bases in the middle. Germline CDR1 and CDR2: ENHRY and SYGVKD. This CDR3 is CASESGTTSNTGELFF. The CDR3 region has the DNA TGTGCCTCCGAATCCGGGACAACCTCGAACACCGGGGAGCTGTTTTTT.

This clonotype was seen only a few times. The rearrangement joins TRBV2 to TRBJ1-6; possibly TRBD1 for D (6 bases). This CDR3 is 15 amino acids long. The germline V gene encodes CDR1 SNHLY and CDR2 FYNNEI. Trimming shortened V by 6 bases and J by 9 bases, and 18 bases separated the two germline ends. In DNA, the CDR3 is TGTGCCAGCAGCCCTTCGTGGCAGGGGAGTTCACCCCTCCACTTT. Amino acid sequence: CASSPSWQGSSPLHF.

This clonotype was recorded a few times. The rearrangement uses TRBV6-5 and TRBJ1-2; 8 bases are shared with TRBD1. The CDR3 consists of 16 residues. CDR1 MNHEY and CDR2 SVGAGI come from the germline V gene. V was pared by 0 bases and J by 4 bases, with 7 bases of the junction left unmatched. This CDR3 is CASSYSGQGIGYGYTF. CDR3 bases: TGTGCCAGCAGTTACTCTGGACAGGGAATAGGCTATGGCTACACCTTC.

CDR3 sequence (DNA): TGTGCCAGCAGTGGCAGCGCTAACTATGGCTACACCTTC. Its translation: CASSGSANYGYTF. The gene calls are TRBV25-1 and TRBJ1-2; D is ambiguous. Germline V CDR1 and CDR2: MGHDK, SYGVNS. The CDR3 runs 13 residues. The ends were cut back, 4 bases at V and 0 bases at J, with 6 bases in the middle.

V and J are TRBV19 and TRBJ1-2; D not resolved. CDR1 and CDR2 (germline): LNHDA, SQIVND (reference sequence). CDR3 size: 11 residues. Trimming removed 9 bases at V and 9 bases at J, with 14 bases between. CDR3 DNA sequence: TGTGCCAGCCTGCCCCTCATCTGCTACACCTTC. It is translated as CASLPLICYTF.

Worth noting for this clonotype: A read error may explain this, as a much larger clone is one base away. The V gene is TRBV20-1, the J gene TRBJ2-7; 8 bases agree with TRBD2. Germline values: CDR1 DFQATT, CDR2 SNEGSKA (reference sequence). The CDR3 extends over 12 amino acids. The CDR3 DNA reads TGCAGGGTAGCGGGACGGCCCTACGCGCAGTACTTC. Amino acids: CRVAGRPYAQYF.

This clonotype has only one observation. The chain recombines TRBV12-3 or TRBV12-4 with TRBJ2-3, with D hard to call. The CDR3 spans 14 residues. With 8 bases removed from V and 6 bases from J, the gap between germline ends came to 18 bases. This CDR3 reads CASGFGSFGDTQYF. CDR3 DNA sequence: TGTGCCAGCGGGTTCGGCAGTTTTGGTGATACGCAGTATTTT.

The V call is TRBV6-1, the J call TRBJ2-7, with 7 bases that match TRBD2. CDR1 is MNHNS and CDR2 is SASEGT in the germline V gene. Losses at the gene ends were 3 bases for V and 2 bases for J; bases not matched to a gene: 10. The CDR3 is 16 amino acids. This CDR3 is CASSDPFKRGPYEQYF. The CDR3 DNA reads TGTGCCAGCAGTGATCCCTTCAAGCGGGGCCCCTACGAGCAGTACTTC.

This chain uses TRBV2 with TRBJ2-1, with 12 bases aligning to TRBD2. The CDR3 sequence is 15 residues long. Germline assignment: CDR1 SNHLY and CDR2 FYNNEI. CDR3 region: CALAGGLAGYNEQFF. CDR3 DNA sequence: TGTGCTTTGGCGGGCGGACTAGCGGGATACAATGAGCAGTTCTTC.

This sequence joins TRBV6-2 or TRBV6-3 and TRBJ2-7, with TRBD1 matching 10 bases. CDR3 length equals 15 residues. Germline values: CDR1 MNHEY, CDR2 SVGEGT. Trimming took 6 bases from V and 4 from J; bases not matched to a gene: 9. CDR3 loop: CASSDRGLLAYEQYF. CDR3 DNA sequence: TGTGCCAGCAGCGACAGGGGGCTCCTCGCGTACGAGCAGTACTTC.

This clonotype has more than one count but fewer than ten. The chain joins TRBV12-5 to TRBJ2-3; the D gene is possibly TRBD1 (5 bases). Trimming took off 6 bases at V and 8 bases at J, with 9 bases between the two ends. The CDR3 extends over 11 amino acids. Germline V CDR1 and CDR2: LGHNT, FRNRAP. The CDR3, as DNA: TGTGCTAGTGGAACCCAGGGTACGCAGTATTTT. Translation: CASGTQGTQYF.

V gene TRBV11-2 combines with J gene TRBJ1-3; possible D gene TRBD1, 5 bases. V was shortened by 6 bases and J by 0 bases, with 15 bases between the two germline ends. CDR3 length: 16 amino acids. Germline assignment: CDR1 SGHAT and CDR2 FQNNGV. Here the CDR3 reads CASRGRGWISGNTIYF. The DNA of the CDR3 is TGTGCCAGCAGAGGGAGGGGTTGGATCTCTGGAAACACCATATATTTT.

In regard to this clonotype: This probably arose from a read error, given a far larger clone one base away. The V and J genes are TRBV7-8 and TRBJ2-7; 14 bases fit TRBD2. This CDR3 is built from 14 residues. The germline gives CDR1 SGHVS, CDR2 FQNEAQ. The CDR3 nucleotides are TGTGCCGGCAGCTTAGGACTAGCGGGAGGCGAGCAGTACTTC. It is translated as CAGSLGLAGGEQYF. Looking up the rest from reference TRBV7-8 and TRBJ2-7 gives the full variable domain: GAGVSQSPRYKVAKRGQDVALRCDPISGHVSLFWYQQALGQGPEFLTYFQNEAQLDKSGLPSDRFFAERPEGSVSTLKIQRTQQEDSAVYLCAGSLGLAGGEQYFGPGTRLTVT.

V usage is TRBV10-3 and J usage is TRBJ2-7; TRBD1 agrees at 9 bases. The CDR3 extends over 14 amino acids. The germline V gene encodes CDR1 ENHRY and CDR2 SYGVKD. After removal of 4 bases from V and 4 bases from J, the junction contained 5 bases not matched to a gene. The CDR3 DNA follows: TGTGCCATCAGTGCTGAGACAGGGGGTTACGAGCAGTACTTC. Protein sequence: CAISAETGGYEQYF.

The table lists this clonotype with a few counts. V gene TRBV4-3 combines with J gene TRBJ2-7; TRBD1 is a possible D gene (5 bases). CDR3 length equals 17 residues. Germline V gene lookup returns CDR1 LGHNA and CDR2 YSLEER. Trimming took 0 bases from V and 3 from J, leaving 18 bases between them. The CDR3 is CASSQDWGSAEFYEQYF. CDR3 DNA: TGCGCCAGCAGCCAAGATTGGGGCAGCGCGGAGTTCTACGAGCAGTACTTC.

Many counts were recorded for this clonotype. The chain is built from TRBV24-1 and TRBJ1-1; D may be TRBD1 (5 bases). Trimming removed 7 bases at V and 1 base at J, with 15 bases between. The CDR3 spans 15 residues. CDR1 and CDR2 (germline): KGHDR, SFDVKD. The CDR3 nucleotides are TGTGCCACCAGGGACACCGGGACTGGGAACACTGAAGCTTTCTTT. Its translation is CATRDTGTGNTEAFF.

Many counts were recorded for this clonotype. J is TRBJ1-5 and V is TRBV19, with TRBD1 identical over 9 bases. In germline, CDR1 is LNHDA, CDR2 SQIVND (reference sequence). CDR3 length equals 19 residues. V shed 0 bases and J 0 bases; nucleotides not matched to a gene: 9. For the CDR3, the DNA is TGTGCCAGTAGTATAGAACAGGGGACAGGGTTGTATAGCAATCAGCCCCAGCATTTT. Protein sequence: CASSIEQGTGLYSNQPQHF.

The V gene is TRBV20-1, the J gene TRBJ2-7; 7 nucleotides align to TRBD1. Trimming at V came to 0 bases and at J to 5 bases, leaving 13 bases not matched to a gene. Germline V gives CDR1 DFQATT, CDR2 SNEGSKA (reference sequence). This CDR3 is 16 amino acids long. In nucleotides, the CDR3 is TGCAGTGCTAGAGACCGAATAAAGACAGGGCTCGACGAGCAGTACTTC. Its translation: CSARDRIKTGLDEQYF.